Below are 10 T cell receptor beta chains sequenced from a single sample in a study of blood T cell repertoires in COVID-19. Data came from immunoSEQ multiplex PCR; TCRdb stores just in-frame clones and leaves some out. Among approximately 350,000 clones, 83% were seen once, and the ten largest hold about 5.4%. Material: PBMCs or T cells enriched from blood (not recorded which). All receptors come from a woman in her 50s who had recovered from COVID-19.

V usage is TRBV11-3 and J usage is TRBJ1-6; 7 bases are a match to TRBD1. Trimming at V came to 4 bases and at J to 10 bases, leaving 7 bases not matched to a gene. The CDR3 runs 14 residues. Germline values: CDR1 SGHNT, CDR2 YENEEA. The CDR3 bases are TGTGCCAGCAGCTCCGGGACAGCTTCGTCACCCCTCCACTTT. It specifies CASSSGTASSPLHF.

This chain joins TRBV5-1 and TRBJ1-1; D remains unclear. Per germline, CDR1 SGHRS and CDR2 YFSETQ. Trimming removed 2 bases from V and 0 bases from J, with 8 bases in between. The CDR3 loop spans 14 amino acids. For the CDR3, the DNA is TGCGCCAGCAGCTTCGAGGCGTTGAACACTGAAGCTTTCTTT. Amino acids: CASSFEALNTEAFF.

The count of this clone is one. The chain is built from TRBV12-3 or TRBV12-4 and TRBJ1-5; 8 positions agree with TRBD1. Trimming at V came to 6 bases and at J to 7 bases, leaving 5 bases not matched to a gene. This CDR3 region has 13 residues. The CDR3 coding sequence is TGTGCCAGCAGCCTAGACAGGGGCCAGCCCCAGCATTTT. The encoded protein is CASSLDRGQPQHF.

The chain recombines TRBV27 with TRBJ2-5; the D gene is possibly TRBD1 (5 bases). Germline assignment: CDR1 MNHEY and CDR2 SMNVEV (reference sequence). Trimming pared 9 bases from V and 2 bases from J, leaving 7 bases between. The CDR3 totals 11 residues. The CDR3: CASRQQETQYF. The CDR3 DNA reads TGTGCCAGTCGACAGCAAGAGACCCAGTACTTC.

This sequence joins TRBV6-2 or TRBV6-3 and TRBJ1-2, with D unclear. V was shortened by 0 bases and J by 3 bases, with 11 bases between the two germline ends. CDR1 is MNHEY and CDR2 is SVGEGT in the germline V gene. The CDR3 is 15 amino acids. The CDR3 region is CASSYSARGDYGYTF. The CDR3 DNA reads TGTGCCAGCAGTTACTCGGCCCGAGGAGACTATGGCTACACCTTC.

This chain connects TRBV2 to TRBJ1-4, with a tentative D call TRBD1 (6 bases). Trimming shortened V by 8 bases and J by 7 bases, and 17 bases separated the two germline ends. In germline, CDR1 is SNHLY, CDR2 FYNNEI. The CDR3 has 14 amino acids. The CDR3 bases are TGTGCCAGCGACCCTAGGGGGTTTTTTGAAAAACTGTTTTTT. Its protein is CASDPRGFFEKLFF.

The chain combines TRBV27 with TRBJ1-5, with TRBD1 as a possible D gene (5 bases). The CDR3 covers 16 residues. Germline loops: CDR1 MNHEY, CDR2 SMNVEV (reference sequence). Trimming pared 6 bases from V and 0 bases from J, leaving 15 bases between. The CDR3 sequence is CASSPTGGASNQPQHF. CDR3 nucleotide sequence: TGTGCCAGCAGCCCTACGGGTGGGGCTAGCAATCAGCCCCAGCATTTT.

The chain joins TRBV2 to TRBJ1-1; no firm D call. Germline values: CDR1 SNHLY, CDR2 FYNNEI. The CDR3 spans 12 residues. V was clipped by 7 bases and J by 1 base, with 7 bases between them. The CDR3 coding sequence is TGTGCCAGCAAAAACACGAACACTGAAGCTTTCTTT. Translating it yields CASKNTNTEAFF.

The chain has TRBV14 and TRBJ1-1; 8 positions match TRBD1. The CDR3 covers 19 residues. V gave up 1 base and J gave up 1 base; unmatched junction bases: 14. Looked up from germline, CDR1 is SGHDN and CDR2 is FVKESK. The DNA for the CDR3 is TGTGCCAGCAGCCAAGGAAGGAACTTTAGGGGGACAGGGAACACTGAAGCTTTCTTT. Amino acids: CASSQGRNFRGTGNTEAFF.

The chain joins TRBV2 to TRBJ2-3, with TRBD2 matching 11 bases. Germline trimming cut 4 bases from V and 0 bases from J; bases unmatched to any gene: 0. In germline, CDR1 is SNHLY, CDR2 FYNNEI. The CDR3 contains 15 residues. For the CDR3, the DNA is TGTGCCAGCAGTGGGACTAGCGGGAGCACAGATACGCAGTATTTT. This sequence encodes CASSGTSGSTDTQYF.